This record looks at one T cell receptor (beta chain) sequence and its context. This entry is derived from a study of blood T cell repertoires in COVID-19. Libraries were prepared by immunoSEQ multiplex PCR; TCRdb keeps only in-frame clonotypes and omits some of them. This table has about 42,000 clones, about 91% appearing once. Germline V gene lookup returns CDR1 SGHTA and CDR2 FQGTGA. This CDR3 region has 12 residues. Between the trimmed V and J ends, which lost 5 bases and 8 bases, there was a span of 9 bases. Sequences were obtained from peripheral blood. The TCR was taken from a middle-aged man with active COVID-19. The chain links TRBV7-3 to TRBJ2-2, with no clear D. The CDR3 loop is CASSPASGELFF. In DNA form, the CDR3 reads TGTGCCAGCAGCCCCGCCAGTGGGGAGCTGTTTTTT. Full variable domain (remainder filled in from reference TRBV7-3 and TRBJ2-2): GAGVSQTPSNKVTEKGKYVELRCDPISGHTALYWYRQSLGQGPEFLIYFQGTGAADDSGLPNDRFFAVRPEGSVSTLKIQRTERGDSAVYLCASSPASGELFFGEGSRLTVL.